Below, one TCR beta chain is given with its context. Its antigen is not known. PCR employed 60 Vbeta and 13 Jbeta primers. Using immunoSEQ multiplex PCR, the repertoire was profiled, and TCRdb retains in-frame clones only, with some absent. This table holds about 140,000 clones, around four fifths found once. This record belongs to a study of cytomegalovirus exposure and HLA in healthy donors. Study as a whole: An analysis done earlier identified about 120 million unique TCR beta sequences from around 180 million T cells.

Whole-study results and caveats: The study recorded more than 150 TCR beta chains that were cytomegalovirus-associated. A later analysis found most CMV-associated TCR beta chains apparently HLA-restricted.

Sequences were obtained from PBMCs. This sequence was found in a man aged 30-40 years in good health and CMV-seropositive.

DNA for the CDR3: TGCGCCAGCAGCCCGGAGGGGAGGAGGGGCGGCTACACCTTC. Protein sequence: CASSPEGRRGGYTF. This chain joins TRBV5-1 and TRBJ1-2; tentative D call: TRBD1 (5 bases). Trimming removed 4 bases from V and 8 bases from J, with 18 bases in between. Germline values: CDR1 SGHRS, CDR2 YFSETQ. This CDR3 spans 14 amino acids.